Listed here are 4 T cell receptor beta chains from one sample, sequenced in a study of shared clonotypes between healthy human individuals. The protocol was immunoSEQ multiplex PCR, while the TCRdb copy is restricted to in-frame clones and leaves out a portion. Among hundreds of thousands of clones listed, 90% to 97% were seen once. Sequencing was done on a sample of naive CD4+ T cells sorted from blood. Subset of the sample: CD45RA+ positively selected. The receptors here all came from a woman in her twenties or thirties in good health.

The rearrangement uses TRBV19 and TRBJ2-2; D perhaps matches TRBD1 (6 bases). V was pared by 3 bases and J by 1 base, with 9 bases between. The length of the CDR3 is 15 residues. CDR1 LNHDA and CDR2 SQIVND come from the germline V gene (reference sequence). The chain's CDR3 is CASSIQQGNTGELFF. The CDR3 nucleotides read TGTGCCAGTAGTATTCAACAGGGGAACACCGGGGAGCTGTTTTTT.

In this sample, this clone turned up once. The genes are TRBV28 and TRBJ1-3; no definite D call. Germline assignment: CDR1 MDHEN and CDR2 SYDVKM. The CDR3 extends over 14 amino acids. The V end lost 1 base, the J end lost 1 base, and 5 bases lay between the germline ends. The CDR3 loop reads CASSLSQSGNTIYF. CDR3 nucleotide sequence: TGTGCCAGCAGTTTATCCCAATCTGGAAACACCATATATTTT.

This chain uses TRBV2 with TRBJ1-2, with 7 bases aligning to TRBD1. Germline V gives CDR1 SNHLY, CDR2 FYNNEI. The CDR3 runs 13 residues. Germline trimming cut 6 bases from V and 5 bases from J; bases unmatched to any gene: 6. The CDR3 DNA sequence: TGTGCCAGCAGAAACGGGACAGTTTATGGCTACACCTTC. Its translation: CASRNGTVYGYTF.

This clone has only a few counts. The genes are TRBV27 and TRBJ1-5; tentatively, D is TRBD1 (5 bases). Deletions cut 0 bases from V and 1 base from J, with 7 bases between. This CDR3 comprises 15 residues. Germline CDR1 MNHEY, CDR2 SMNVEV (reference sequence). CDR3 sequence: CASSLSRGSNQPQHF. The CDR3 bases are TGTGCCAGCAGTTTATCGCGGGGGAGCAATCAGCCCCAGCATTTT.